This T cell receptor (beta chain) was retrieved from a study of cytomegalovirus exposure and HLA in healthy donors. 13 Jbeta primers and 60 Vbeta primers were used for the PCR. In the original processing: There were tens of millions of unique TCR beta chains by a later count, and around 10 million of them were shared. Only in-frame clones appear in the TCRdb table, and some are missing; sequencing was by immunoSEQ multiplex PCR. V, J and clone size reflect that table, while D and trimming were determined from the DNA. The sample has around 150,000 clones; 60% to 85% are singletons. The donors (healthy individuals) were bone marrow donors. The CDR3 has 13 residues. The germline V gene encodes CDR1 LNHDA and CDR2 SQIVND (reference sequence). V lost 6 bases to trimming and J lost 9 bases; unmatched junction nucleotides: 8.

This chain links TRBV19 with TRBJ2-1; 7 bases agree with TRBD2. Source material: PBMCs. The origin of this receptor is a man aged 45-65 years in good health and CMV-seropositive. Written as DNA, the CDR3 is TGTGCCAGTAGACCGGGACTATGGGGTGAGCAGTTCTTC. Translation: CASRPGLWGEQFF.